This T cell receptor (beta chain) is drawn from a study of T cell repertoires in cytomegalovirus infection. Study results and limitations: HLA-C-restricted, CMV-specific TCR beta clonotypes were dominant ex vivo.

This clonotype came up many times. Its antigen is unidentified. Each CDR3 protein gets one entry after TCRdb re-called the reads with MiXCR. This table holds 150,000 or so distinct CDR3 sequences, 23% found once. The CDR3 covers 18 residues. Germline assignment: CDR1 SGHTA and CDR2 FQGNSA. V lost 5 bases and J 0 bases, leaving 17 bases between the germline ends. J is TRBJ2-6 and V is TRBV7-2; a possible D gene is TRBD1 (5 bases). Sequencing was performed on PBMCs. The sequence was collected from a human donor in good health (CMV status not recorded). Some clones in this sample may be carry-over from other donors' samples. CDR3 sequence: CASSPRALGSSGANVLTF. The CDR3 region has the DNA TGTGCCAGCAGCCCCAGGGCTCTGGGGTCCTCTGGGGCCAACGTCCTGACTTTC.